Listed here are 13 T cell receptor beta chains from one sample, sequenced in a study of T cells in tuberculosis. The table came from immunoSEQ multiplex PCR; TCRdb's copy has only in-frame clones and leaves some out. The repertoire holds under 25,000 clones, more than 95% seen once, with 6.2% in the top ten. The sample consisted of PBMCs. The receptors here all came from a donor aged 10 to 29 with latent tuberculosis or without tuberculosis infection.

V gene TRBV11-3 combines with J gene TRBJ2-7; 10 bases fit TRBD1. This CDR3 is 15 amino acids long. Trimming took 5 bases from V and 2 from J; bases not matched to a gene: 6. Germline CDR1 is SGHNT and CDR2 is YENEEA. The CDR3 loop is CASSLPGQGTYEQYF. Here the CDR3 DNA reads TGTGCCAGCAGCCTTCCGGGACAGGGGACCTACGAGCAGTACTTC.

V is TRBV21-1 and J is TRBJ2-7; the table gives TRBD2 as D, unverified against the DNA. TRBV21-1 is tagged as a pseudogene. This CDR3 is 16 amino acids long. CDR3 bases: TGTGCCAGCAGCGTCCAGGGACTAGCGGGAGTCTACGAGCAGTACTTC. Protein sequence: CASSVQGLAGVYEQYF.

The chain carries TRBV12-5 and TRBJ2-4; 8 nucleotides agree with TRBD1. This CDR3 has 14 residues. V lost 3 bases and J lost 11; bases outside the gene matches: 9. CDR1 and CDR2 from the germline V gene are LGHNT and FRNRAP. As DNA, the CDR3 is TGTGCTAGTGGTTTTGGGACAGGCCCGAGGGTTCAGTACTTC. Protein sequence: CASGFGTGPRVQYF.

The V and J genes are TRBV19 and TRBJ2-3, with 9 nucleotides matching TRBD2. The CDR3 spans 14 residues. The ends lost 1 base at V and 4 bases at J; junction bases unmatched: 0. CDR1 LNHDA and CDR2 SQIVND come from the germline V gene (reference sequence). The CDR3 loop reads CASSIGGRADTQYF. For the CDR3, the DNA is TGTGCCAGTAGTATAGGCGGGAGGGCAGATACGCAGTATTTT. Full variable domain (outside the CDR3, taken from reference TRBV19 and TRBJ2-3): DGGITQSPKYLFRKEGQNVTLSCEQNLNHDAMYWYRQDPGQGLRLIYYSQIVNDFQKGDIAEGYSVSREKKESFPLTVTSAQKNPTAFYLCASSIGGRADTQYFGPGTRLTVL.

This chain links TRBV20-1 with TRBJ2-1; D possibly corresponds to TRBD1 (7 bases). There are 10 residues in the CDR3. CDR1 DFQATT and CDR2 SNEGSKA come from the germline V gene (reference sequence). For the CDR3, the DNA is TGCAGCCCAGGGGGGAATGAGCAGTTCTTC. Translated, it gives CSPGGNEQFF.

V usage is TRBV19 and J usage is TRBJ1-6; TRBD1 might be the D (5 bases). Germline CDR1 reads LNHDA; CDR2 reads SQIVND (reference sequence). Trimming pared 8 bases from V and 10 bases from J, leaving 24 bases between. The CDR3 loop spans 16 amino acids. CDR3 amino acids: CASAGEGAARRSPLHF. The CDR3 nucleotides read TGTGCCAGTGCGGGGGAGGGAGCGGCCCGACGATCACCCCTCCACTTT.

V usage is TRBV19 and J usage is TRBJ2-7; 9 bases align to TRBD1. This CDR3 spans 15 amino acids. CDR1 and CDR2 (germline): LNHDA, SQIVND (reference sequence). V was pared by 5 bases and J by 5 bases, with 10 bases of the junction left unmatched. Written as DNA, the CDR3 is TGTGCCAGTAGTGTCGACAGGGGGGGTCTGGACGAGCAGTACTTC. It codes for CASSVDRGGLDEQYF.

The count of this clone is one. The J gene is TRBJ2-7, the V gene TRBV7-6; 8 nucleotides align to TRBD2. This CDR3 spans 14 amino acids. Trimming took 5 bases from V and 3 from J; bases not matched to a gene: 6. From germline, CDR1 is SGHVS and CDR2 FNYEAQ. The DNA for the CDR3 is TGTGCCAGCAGCCCAGGGGCGGGGGGCTACGAGCAGTACTTC. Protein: CASSPGAGGYEQYF.

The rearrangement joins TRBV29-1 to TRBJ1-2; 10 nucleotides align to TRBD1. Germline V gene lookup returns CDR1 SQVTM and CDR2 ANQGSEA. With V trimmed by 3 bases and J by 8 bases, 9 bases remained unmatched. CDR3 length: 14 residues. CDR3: CSVESQDRGYGYTF. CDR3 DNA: TGCAGCGTTGAGAGCCAGGACAGGGGGTACGGCTACACCTTC.

The CDR3 here is CASSFYQMNTEAFF. In DNA, the CDR3 is TGTGCCAGCAGCTTTTACCAGATGAACACTGAAGCTTTCTTT. This chain links TRBV5-6 with TRBJ1-1; D is unclear. V lost 2 bases to trimming and J lost 0 bases, with 8 bases between them. This CDR3 has 14 amino acids. Germline CDR1 SGHDT, CDR2 YYEEEE.

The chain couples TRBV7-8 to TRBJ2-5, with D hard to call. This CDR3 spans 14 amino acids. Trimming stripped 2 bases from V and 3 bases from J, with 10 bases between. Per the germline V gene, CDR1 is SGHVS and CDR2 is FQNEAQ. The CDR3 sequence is CASSLYRTEETQYF. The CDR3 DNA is TGTGCCAGCAGCTTATATCGTACAGAAGAGACCCAGTACTTC.

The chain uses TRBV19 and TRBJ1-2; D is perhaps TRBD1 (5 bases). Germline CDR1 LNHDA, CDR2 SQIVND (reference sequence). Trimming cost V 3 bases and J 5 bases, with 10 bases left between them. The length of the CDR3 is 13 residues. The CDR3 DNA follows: TGTGCCAGTAGTATGCAGGGTTTATATGGCTACACCTTC. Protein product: CASSMQGLYGYTF.

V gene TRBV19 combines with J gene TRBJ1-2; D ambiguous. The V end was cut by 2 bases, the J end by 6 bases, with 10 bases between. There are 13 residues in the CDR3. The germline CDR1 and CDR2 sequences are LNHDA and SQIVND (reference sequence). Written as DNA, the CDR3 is TGTGCCAGTAGTATAACTCATCTGGATGGCTACACCTTC. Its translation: CASSITHLDGYTF.